What follows is one T cell receptor (beta chain) and its context. These data come from a study of T cells expressing NK-cell markers. On the study more broadly: It was from sorted CD3+CD56+NKG2C+, CD3+CD56+NKG2C- and CD3+CD56-NKG2C+ T cells that TCR beta repertoires came.

CDR1 SGHNT and CDR2 YYREEE come from the germline V gene (reference sequence). The CDR3 extends over 14 amino acids. In generating TCR beta cDNA, 5'RACE template switching with UMIs was used. TCRdb re-called the 5' RACE reads and catalogs CDR3 proteins one per entry, DNA excluded. The sample's table shows around 380,000 distinct CDR3 sequences. The chain is built from TRBV5-4 and TRBJ2-5. The clonotype was recovered from a woman between 45 and 60 years old in good health. Material for sequencing was blood T cells: a sorted CD56 or NKG2C T cell subset, CD4+ or CD8+ T cells, or bulk PBMC T cells (not recorded which). CDR3 in amino acids: CASSPQSREETQYF. The variable domain in full, with the rest retrieved from reference TRBV5-4 and TRBJ2-5, is ETGVTQSPTHLIKTRGQQVTLRCSSQSGHNTVSWYQQALGQGPQFIFQYYREEENGRGNFPPRFSGLQFPNYSSELNVNALELDDSALYLCASSPQSREETQYFGPGTRLLVL.